This T cell receptor beta chain was sequenced during a study of human T cells and chemical hapten exposure. The time point is: patch test 1, 2 weeks after DPC sensitization. Treatment noted: therapeutic diphenylcyclopropenone sensitization with weekly scalp DPC. In the case of this clonotype: The target antigen is unknown.

This CDR3 is built from 14 residues. Trimming stripped 6 bases from V and 3 bases from J, with 16 bases between. Germline V lookup: CDR1 DFQATT, CDR2 SNEGSKA (reference sequence). During construction of the library, unique molecular identifiers were attached to individual cDNA molecules for quantitative, reproducible TCR counting. TCRdb re-called the RACE reads with MiXCR, one entry per CDR3 protein. The sample holds 380,000 or so distinct CDR3 sequences, approximately 4.4% seen once. The study's findings and limits: The count of PT1 expanded TCRs correlated positively with patch test score.

The sample here was whole blood, taken in connection with sensitization to the hapten diphenylcyclopropenone (DPC). V gene TRBV20-1 combines with J gene TRBJ2-3; perhaps TRBD2 as D (5 bases). The sequence derives from a woman in her forties or fifties with alopecia areata. Some clones in this sample may be carry-over from other donors' samples. Written as DNA, the CDR3 is TGCAGTGCCCAGGCCCCTAGCAGAACAGATACGCAGTATTTT. Amino acids: CSAQAPSRTDTQYF.